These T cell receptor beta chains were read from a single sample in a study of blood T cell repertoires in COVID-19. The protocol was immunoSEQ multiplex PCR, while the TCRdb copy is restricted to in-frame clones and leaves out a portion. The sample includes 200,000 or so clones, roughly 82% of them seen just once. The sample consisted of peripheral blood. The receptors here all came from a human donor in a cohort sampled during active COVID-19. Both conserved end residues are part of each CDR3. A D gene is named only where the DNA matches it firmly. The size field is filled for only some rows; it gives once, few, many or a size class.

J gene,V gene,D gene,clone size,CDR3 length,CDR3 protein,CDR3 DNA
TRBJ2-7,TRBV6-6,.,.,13,CASRGRDSYEQYF,TGTGCCAGCCGTGGCAGGGACTCCTACGAGCAGTACTTC
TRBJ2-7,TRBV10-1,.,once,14,CASSTHRHTYEQYF,TGCGCCAGCAGTACCCACAGGCACACCTACGAGCAGTACTTC
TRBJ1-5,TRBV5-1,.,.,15,CASSYPQGCNQPQHF,TGCGCCAGCAGCTACCCTCAGGGGTGCAATCAGCCCCAGCATTTT
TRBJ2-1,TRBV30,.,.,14,CAWRGGSSYNEQFF,TGTGCCTGGAGAGGTGGGAGCTCCTACAATGAGCAGTTCTTC
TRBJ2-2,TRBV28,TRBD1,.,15,CASSLLRGGPGELFF,TGTGCCAGCAGTTTGCTCCGAGGGGGCCCCGGGGAGCTGTTTTTT
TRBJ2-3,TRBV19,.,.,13,CASSIEGGDTQYF,TGTGCCAGTAGTATAGAAGGGGGAGATACGCAGTATTTT
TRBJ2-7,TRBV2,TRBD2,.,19,CASSEPSGLAGGELYEQYF,TGTGCCAGCAGTGAACCATCTGGACTAGCGGGAGGGGAGCTATACGAGCAGTACTTC
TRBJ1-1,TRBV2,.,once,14,CASSVRAGDTEAFF,TGTGCCAGCAGTGTGAGGGCAGGGGACACTGAAGCTTTCTTT
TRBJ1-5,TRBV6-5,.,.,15,CASTDHGASNQPQHF,TGTGCCAGCACCGACCACGGAGCGAGCAATCAGCCCCAGCATTTT
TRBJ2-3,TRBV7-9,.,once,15,CASSLAGEGADTQYF,TGTGCCAGCAGCTTGGCGGGAGAGGGGGCAGATACGCAGTATTTT
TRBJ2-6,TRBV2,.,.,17,CASSEHFLSSGANVLTF,TGTGCCAGCAGTGAACACTTCCTTAGCTCTGGGGCCAACGTCCTGACTTTC
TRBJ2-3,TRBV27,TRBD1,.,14,CASRPGTETDTQYF,TGTGCCAGCAGACCCGGGACAGAAACAGATACGCAGTATTTT
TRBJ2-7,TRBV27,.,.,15,CASSLKAWGAYEQYF,TGTGCCAGCAGTTTAAAAGCGTGGGGGGCCTACGAGCAGTACTTC
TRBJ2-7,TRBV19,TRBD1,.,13,CASSRTGYYEQYF,TGTGCCAGTAGTCGGACAGGGTACTACGAGCAGTACTTC
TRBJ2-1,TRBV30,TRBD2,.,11,CAWGLVNEQFF,TGTGCCTGGGGACTAGTCAATGAGCAGTTCTTC
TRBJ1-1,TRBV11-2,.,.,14,CASSRGPLNTEAFF,TGTGCCAGCAGCCGCGGCCCGCTGAACACTGAAGCTTTCTTT
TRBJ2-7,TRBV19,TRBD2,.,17,CASSHLASGGLSYEQYF,TGTGCCAGTAGTCACCTGGCTAGCGGGGGCCTCTCCTACGAGCAGTACTTC
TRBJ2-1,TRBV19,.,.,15,CASSIASGSYNEQFF,TGTGCCAGTAGTATAGCTAGTGGCTCCTACAATGAGCAGTTCTTC
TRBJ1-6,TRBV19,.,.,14,CASSIRSYNSPLHF,TGTGCCAGTAGTATCCGGAGCTATAATTCACCCCTCCACTTT
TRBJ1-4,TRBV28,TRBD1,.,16,CASSPIRTGQNEKLFF,TGTGCCAGCAGTCCGATACGGACAGGGCAGAATGAAAAACTGTTTTTT
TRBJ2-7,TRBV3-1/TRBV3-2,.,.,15,CASSLRYEGSYEQYF,TGTGCCAGCAGCCTCCGATATGAGGGTTCCTACGAGCAGTACTTC
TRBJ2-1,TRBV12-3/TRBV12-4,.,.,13,CASTRGPINEQFF,TGTGCCAGCACCAGGGGACCGATCAATGAGCAGTTCTTC
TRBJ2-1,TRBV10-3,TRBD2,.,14,CAISGLAGVYEQFF,TGTGCCATCAGTGGACTAGCGGGAGTGTATGAGCAGTTCTTC
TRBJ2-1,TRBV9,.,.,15,CASSVRDWGPNEQFF,TGTGCCAGCAGCGTCCGGGACTGGGGACCCAATGAGCAGTTCTTC